This T cell receptor beta chain was identified in a study of shared clonotypes between healthy human individuals. The germline gives CDR1 SGHRS, CDR2 YFSETQ. The CDR3 has 14 residues. V dropped 0 bases and J dropped 4; count of bases not matched to a gene: 2. The protocol was immunoSEQ multiplex PCR, while the TCRdb copy is restricted to in-frame clones and leaves out a portion. This table has 950,000 to 1,200,000 clones, roughly 80% appearing once. Sequenced sample: memory CD4+ T cells from PBMCs. Documented subset: CD45RA-negative fraction. This clonotype was obtained from a man between 18 and 35 years old in good health. Some clones in this sample may be carry-over from other donors' samples. This chain joins TRBV5-1 and TRBJ2-7; 9 positions match TRBD2. For the CDR3, the DNA is TGCGCCAGCAGCTTGGCTAGCGGGAAGTACGAGCAGTACTTC. Protein product: CASSLASGKYEQYF.